This T cell receptor (beta chain) was observed in a study of CD8 T cells in ankylosing spondylitis. The CDR3 covers 15 residues. V was pared by 3 bases and J by 0 bases, with 11 bases between. Germline CDR1 reads DFQATT; CDR2 reads SNEGSKA (reference sequence). This clonotype was counted between two and nine times. Its antigen is undetermined. Findings and limits, study-wide: It was reported that disease-linked clones were significantly enriched in matched ankylosing spondylitis synovial fluid. Disease-linked clones were found to be CD8+ and relatively rare in peripheral blood. About 8 highly homologous variants made up a TCR beta motif, and this motif appeared characteristic of ankylosing spondylitis blood. There were earlier reports of some motif variants in reactive arthritis synovial fluid and blood.

By quantitative 5'-RACE with molecular barcodes, the TCR beta libraries were made. TCRdb reprocessed the 5' RACE reads with MiXCR, giving one entry per CDR3 protein. The repertoire consists of fewer than 750,000 distinct CDR3 sequences, with under 20% occurring once and the leading ten covering around a fifth. This clonotype originated in a male donor with ankylosing spondylitis. The sequenced sample was blood, either unsorted or a sorted T cell fraction (not recorded which). The chain carries TRBV20-1 and TRBJ1-4, with D perhaps matching TRBD1 (6 bases). The CDR3 protein is CSASLTGSTNEKLFF. The CDR3 region has the DNA TGCAGTGCTAGCCTTACAGGGTCAACTAATGAAAAACTGTTTTTT.